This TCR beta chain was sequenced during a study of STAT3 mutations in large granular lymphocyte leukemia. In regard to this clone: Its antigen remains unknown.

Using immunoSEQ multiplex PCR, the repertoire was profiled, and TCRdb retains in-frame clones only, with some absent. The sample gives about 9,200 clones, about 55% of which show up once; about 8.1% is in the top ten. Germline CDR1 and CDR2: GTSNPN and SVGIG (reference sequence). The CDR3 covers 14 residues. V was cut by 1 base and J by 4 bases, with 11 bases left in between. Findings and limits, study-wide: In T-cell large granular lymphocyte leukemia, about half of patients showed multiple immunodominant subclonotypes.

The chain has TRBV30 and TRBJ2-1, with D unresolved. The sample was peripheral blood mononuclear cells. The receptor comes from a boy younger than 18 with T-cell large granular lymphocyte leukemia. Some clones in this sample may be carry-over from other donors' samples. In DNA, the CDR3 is TGTGCCTGGAGTGGACGTAAGGGATACAATGAGCAGTTCTTC. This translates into CAWSGRKGYNEQFF.